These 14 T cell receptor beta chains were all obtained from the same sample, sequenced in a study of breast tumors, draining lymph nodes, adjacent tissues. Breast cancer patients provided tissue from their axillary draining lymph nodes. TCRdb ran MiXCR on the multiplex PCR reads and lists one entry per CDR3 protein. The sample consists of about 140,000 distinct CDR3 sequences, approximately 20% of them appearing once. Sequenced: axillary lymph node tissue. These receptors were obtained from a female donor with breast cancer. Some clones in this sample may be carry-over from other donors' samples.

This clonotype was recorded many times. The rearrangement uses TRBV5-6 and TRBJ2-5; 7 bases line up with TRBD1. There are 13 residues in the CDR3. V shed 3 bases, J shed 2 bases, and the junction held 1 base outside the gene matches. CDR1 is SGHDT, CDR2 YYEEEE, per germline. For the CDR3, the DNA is TGTGCCAGCAGCTCGGGACAGCAAGAGACCCAGTACTTC. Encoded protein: CASSSGQQETQYF.

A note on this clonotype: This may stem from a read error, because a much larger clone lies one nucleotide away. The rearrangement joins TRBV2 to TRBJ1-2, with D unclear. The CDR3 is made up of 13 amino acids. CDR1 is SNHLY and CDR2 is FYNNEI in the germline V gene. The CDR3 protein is CASSEGLNCGYTF. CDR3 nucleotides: TGTGCCAGCAGTGAGGGTCTTAACTGTGGCTACACCTTC.

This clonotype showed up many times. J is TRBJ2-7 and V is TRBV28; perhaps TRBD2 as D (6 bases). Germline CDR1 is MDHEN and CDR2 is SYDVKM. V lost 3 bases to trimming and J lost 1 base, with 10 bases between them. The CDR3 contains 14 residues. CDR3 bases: TGTGCCAGCAGTTTCCCCGGGGGATCCTACGAGCAGTACTTC. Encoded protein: CASSFPGGSYEQYF.

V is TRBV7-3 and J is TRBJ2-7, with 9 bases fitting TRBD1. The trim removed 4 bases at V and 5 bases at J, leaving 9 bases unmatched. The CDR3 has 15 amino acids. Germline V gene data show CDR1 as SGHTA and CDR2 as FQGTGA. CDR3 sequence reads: CASSSARQGGHEQYF. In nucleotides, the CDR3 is TGTGCCAGCAGCTCAGCTCGACAGGGGGGGCACGAGCAGTACTTC.

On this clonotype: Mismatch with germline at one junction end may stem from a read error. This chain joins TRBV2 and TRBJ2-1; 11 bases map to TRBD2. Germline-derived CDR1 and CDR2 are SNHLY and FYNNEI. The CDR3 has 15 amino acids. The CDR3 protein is CAGSRISGGDNEQFF. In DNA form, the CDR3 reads TGTGCCGGCAGTCGGATTAGCGGGGGGGACAATGAGCAGTTCTTC. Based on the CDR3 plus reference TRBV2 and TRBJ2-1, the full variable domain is EPEVTQTPSHQVTQMGQEVILRCVPISNHLYFYWYRQILGQKVEFLVSFYNNEISEKSEIFDDQFSVERPDGSNFTLKIRSTKLEDSAMYFCAGSRISGGDNEQFFGPGTRLTVL.

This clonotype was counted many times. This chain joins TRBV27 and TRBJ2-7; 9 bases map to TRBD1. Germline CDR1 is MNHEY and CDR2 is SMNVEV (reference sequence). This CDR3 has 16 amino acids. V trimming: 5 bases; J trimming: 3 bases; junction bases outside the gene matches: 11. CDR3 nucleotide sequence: TGTGCCAGCAGTCGGAACCGGGACAGGGCTATCTACGAGCAGTACTTC. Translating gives CASSRNRDRAIYEQYF.

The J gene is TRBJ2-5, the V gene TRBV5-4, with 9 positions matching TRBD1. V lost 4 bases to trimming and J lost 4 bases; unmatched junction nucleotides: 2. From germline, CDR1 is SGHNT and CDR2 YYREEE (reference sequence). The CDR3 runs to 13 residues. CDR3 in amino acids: CASSRTGAETQYF. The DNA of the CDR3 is TGTGCCAGCAGCAGGACAGGGGCAGAGACCCAGTACTTC.

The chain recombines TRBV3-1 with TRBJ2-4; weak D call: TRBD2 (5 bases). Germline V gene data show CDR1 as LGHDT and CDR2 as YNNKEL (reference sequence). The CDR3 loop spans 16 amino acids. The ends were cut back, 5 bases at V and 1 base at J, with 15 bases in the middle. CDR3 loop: CASSALSGSAKNIQYF. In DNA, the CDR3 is TGTGCCAGCAGCGCGTTGTCGGGGTCGGCCAAAAACATTCAGTACTTC.

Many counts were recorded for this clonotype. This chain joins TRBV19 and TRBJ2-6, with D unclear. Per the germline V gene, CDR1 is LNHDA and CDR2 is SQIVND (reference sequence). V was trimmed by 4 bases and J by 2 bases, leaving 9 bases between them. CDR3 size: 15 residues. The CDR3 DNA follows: TGTGCCAGTAGTAGCCGAGATACTGGGGCCAACGTCCTGACTTTC. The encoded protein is CASSSRDTGANVLTF.

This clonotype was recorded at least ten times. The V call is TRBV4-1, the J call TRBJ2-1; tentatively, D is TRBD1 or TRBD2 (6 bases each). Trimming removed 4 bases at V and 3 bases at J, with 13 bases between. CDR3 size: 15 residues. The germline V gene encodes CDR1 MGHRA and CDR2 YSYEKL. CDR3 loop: CASSLQGGDYNEQFF. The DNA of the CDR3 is TGCGCCAGCAGCCTACAGGGAGGAGACTACAATGAGCAGTTCTTC.

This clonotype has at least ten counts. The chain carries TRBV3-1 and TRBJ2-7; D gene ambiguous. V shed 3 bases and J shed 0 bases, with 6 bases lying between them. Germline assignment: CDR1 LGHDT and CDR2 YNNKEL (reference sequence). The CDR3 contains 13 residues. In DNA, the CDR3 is TGTGCCAGCAGCCATCTCAGCTCCTACGAGCAGTACTTC. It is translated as CASSHLSSYEQYF.

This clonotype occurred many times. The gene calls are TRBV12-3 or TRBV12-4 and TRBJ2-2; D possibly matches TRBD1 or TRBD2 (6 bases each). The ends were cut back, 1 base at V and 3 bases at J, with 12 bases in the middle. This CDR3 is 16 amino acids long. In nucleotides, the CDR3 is TGTGCCAGCAGTTTAGGGGGGGCCCCGGACACCGGGGAGCTGTTTTTT. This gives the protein CASSLGGAPDTGELFF.

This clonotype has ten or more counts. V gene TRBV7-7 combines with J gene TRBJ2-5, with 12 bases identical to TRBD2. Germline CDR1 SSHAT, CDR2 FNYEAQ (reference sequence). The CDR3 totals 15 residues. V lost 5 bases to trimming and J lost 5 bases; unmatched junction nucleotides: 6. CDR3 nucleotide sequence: TGTGCCAGCAGCCTGACTAGCGGGAGCGGGGAGACCCAGTACTTC. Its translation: CASSLTSGSGETQYF. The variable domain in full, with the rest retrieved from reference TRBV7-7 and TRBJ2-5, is GAGVSQSPRYKVTKRGQDVTLRCDPISSHATLYWYQQALGQGPEFLTYFNYEAQPDKSGLPSDRFSAERPEGSISTLTIQRTEQRDSAMYRCASSLTSGSGETQYFGPGTRLLVL.

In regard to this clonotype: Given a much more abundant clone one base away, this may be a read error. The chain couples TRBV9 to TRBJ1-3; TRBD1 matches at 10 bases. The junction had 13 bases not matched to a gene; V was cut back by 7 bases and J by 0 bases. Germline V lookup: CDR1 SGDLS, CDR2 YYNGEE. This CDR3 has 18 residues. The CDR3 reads CASGAGGGQGSSGNTIYF. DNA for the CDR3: TGTGCCAGCGGCGCAGGAGGGGGACAGGGGAGCTCTGGAAACACCATATATTTT. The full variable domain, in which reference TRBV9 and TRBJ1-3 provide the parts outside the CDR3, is DSGVTQTPKHLITATGQRVTLRCSPRSGDLSVYWYQQSLDQGLQFLIQYYNGEERAKGNILERFSAQQFPDLHSELNLSSLELGDSALYFCASGAGGGQGSSGNTIYFGEGSWLTVV.